Below, 28 T cell receptor beta chains from the same sample are listed, as sequenced in a study of TIL therapy for anti-PD-1-resistant metastatic lung cancer. This was the immunoSEQ v3 assay. The table came from immunoSEQ multiplex PCR; TCRdb's copy has only in-frame clones and leaves some out. The data show 95,000 or so clones, just over 65% seen once. Time point: pre-treatment sample, taken before nivolumab and TIL therapy. Tumor tissue came from excised metastases, mostly pleural nodules or supraclavicular lymph nodes. Material: tumor tissue, obtained at baseline. These receptors originate from a person aged 25 to 79 with non-small cell lung cancer.

This clone appeared a few times. The J gene is TRBJ2-7, the V gene TRBV5-8; tentatively, D is TRBD1 (6 bases). V was trimmed by 0 bases and J by 5 bases, leaving 15 bases between them. CDR3 size: 15 residues. CDR1 SGHTS and CDR2 YDEGEE come from the germline V gene. CDR3 in DNA: TGTGCCAGCAGCTTGGTTTGGGGGCAGCGTGACGAGCAGTACTTC. Translating it yields CASSLVWGQRDEQYF.

V and J are TRBV7-2 and TRBJ2-4; D uncertain. Germline V CDR1 and CDR2: SGHTA, FQGNSA. Trimming stripped 1 base from V and 0 bases from J, with 4 bases between. The CDR3 runs 14 residues. DNA of the CDR3: TGTGCCAGCAGCTTAGGAATAGCCAAAAACATTCAGTACTTC. Residues: CASSLGIAKNIQYF.

V and J are TRBV30 and TRBJ1-4, with D maybe TRBD1 (5 bases). Germline V gene lookup returns CDR1 GTSNPN and CDR2 SVGIG (reference sequence). The CDR3 loop spans 13 amino acids. With 2 bases removed from V and 6 bases from J, the gap between germline ends came to 10 bases. CDR3 bases: TGTGCCTGGAGTCGGGGGATCGATGAAAAACTGTTTTTT. Its translation is CAWSRGIDEKLFF.

There are a few counts of this clone. The chain employs TRBV28 and TRBJ1-5, with TRBD1 identical over 9 bases. With V trimmed by 5 bases and J by 6 bases, 5 bases remained unmatched. Germline V gene sequence: CDR1 MDHEN, CDR2 SYDVKM. The length of the CDR3 is 14 residues. CDR3 in amino acids: CASSPGTGSQPQHF. In nucleotides, the CDR3 is TGTGCCAGCAGTCCAGGGACAGGGAGTCAGCCCCAGCATTTT. The full variable domain, in which reference TRBV28 and TRBJ1-5 provide the parts outside the CDR3, is DVKVTQSSRYLVKRTGEKVFLECVQDMDHENMFWYRQDPGLGLRLIYFSYDVKMKEKGDIPEGYSVSREKKERFSLILESASTNQTSMYLCASSPGTGSQPQHFGDGTRLSIL.

The chain is built from TRBV28 and TRBJ2-7; D tentatively fits TRBD1 or TRBD2 (6 bases each). The CDR3 extends over 15 amino acids. CDR1 and CDR2 from the germline V gene are MDHEN and SYDVKM. V lost 6 bases to trimming and J lost 4 bases, with 19 bases between them. CDR3: CASRTGGDNEYEQYF. The CDR3 DNA follows: TGTGCCAGCAGGACCGGAGGGGACAACGAGTACGAGCAGTACTTC.

Only one count was recorded for this clone. This sequence joins TRBV9 and TRBJ2-2, with 10 positions matching TRBD2. This CDR3 spans 16 amino acids. Germline CDR1 and CDR2: SGDLS and YYNGEE. The V segment lost 0 bases and the J segment 4 bases; nucleotides outside the gene matches: 3. The CDR3 loop is CASSVVAGGPTGELFF. The CDR3 DNA reads TGTGCCAGCAGCGTAGTAGCGGGGGGTCCCACCGGGGAGCTGTTTTTT.

The CDR3 reads CASSEGARESEQYF. The CDR3 DNA reads TGTGCCAGCTCAGAGGGGGCTAGAGAAAGCGAGCAGTACTTC. The gene calls are TRBV18 and TRBJ2-7; 7 bases map to TRBD1. There are 14 residues in the CDR3. V dropped 5 bases and J dropped 6; count of bases not matched to a gene: 10. Germline V CDR1 and CDR2: KGHSH, LQKENI.

V gene TRBV6-2 or TRBV6-3 combines with J gene TRBJ2-1; D possibly corresponds to TRBD2 (6 bases). V lost 5 bases and J 15 bases, leaving 17 bases between the germline ends. Germline assignment: CDR1 MNHEY and CDR2 SVGEGT. The CDR3 contains 12 residues. CDR3 sequence: CASSTTRRGRFF. The CDR3 DNA reads as TGTGCCAGCAGTACCACTAGGAGGGGCCGGTTCTTC.

The J gene is TRBJ1-6, the V gene TRBV30, with D perhaps matching TRBD1 (5 bases). The CDR3 consists of 11 residues. Germline V gives CDR1 GTSNPN, CDR2 SVGIG (reference sequence). V was trimmed by 0 bases and J by 13 bases, leaving 7 bases between them. The chain's CDR3 is CAWSVGGPLHF. The CDR3 DNA follows: TGTGCCTGGAGTGTGGGGGGGCCCCTCCACTTT.

This chain uses TRBV28 with TRBJ2-5; 10 bases map to TRBD1. This CDR3 is 13 amino acids long. Germline values: CDR1 MDHEN, CDR2 SYDVKM. The trim removed 7 bases at V and 5 bases at J, leaving 4 bases unmatched. CDR3: CASTLTGGETQYF. In DNA, the CDR3 is TGTGCCAGCACCCTGACAGGGGGCGAGACCCAGTACTTC.

The chain links TRBV28 to TRBJ1-5; the D is unclear. This CDR3 contains 11 residues. Trimming took off 2 bases at V and 6 bases at J, with 2 bases between the two ends. Looked up from germline, CDR1 is MDHEN and CDR2 is SYDVKM. The CDR3 loop is CASSLTQPQHF. The CDR3 coding sequence is TGTGCCAGCAGTTTAACTCAGCCCCAGCATTTT.

The V call is TRBV30, the J call TRBJ2-7, with D hard to call. The CDR3 totals 14 residues. V was cut by 4 bases and J by 3 bases, with 16 bases left in between. Looked up from germline, CDR1 is GTSNPN and CDR2 is SVGIG (reference sequence). The DNA of the CDR3 is TGTGCCTGGATTAACGCTGACGGAAACTACGAGCAGTACTTC. This sequence encodes CAWINADGNYEQYF. The whole variable domain, remainder taken from reference TRBV30 and TRBJ2-7, is SQTIHQWPATLVQPVGSPLSLECTVEGTSNPNLYWYRQAAGRGLQLLFYSVGIGQISSEVPQNLSASRPQDRQFILSSKKLLLSDSGFYLCAWINADGNYEQYFGPGTRLTVT.

This chain joins TRBV19 and TRBJ2-1, with 10 bases aligning to TRBD2. The germline V gene has CDR1 LNHDA and CDR2 SQIVND (reference sequence). Trimming cost V 2 bases and J 6 bases; bases outside gene matches: 4. The CDR3 is 15 residues long. The CDR3 loop reads CASSILAGDRNEQFF. The CDR3 region has the DNA TGTGCCAGTAGTATACTAGCGGGGGACCGCAATGAGCAGTTCTTC.

The J gene is TRBJ1-3, the V gene TRBV4-3; D unclear. V lost 0 bases and J lost 0, with 12 bases in between. Germline V gives CDR1 LGHNA, CDR2 YSLEER. The CDR3 loop spans 17 amino acids. CDR3 coding DNA: TGCGCCAGCAGCCAAGATAGTCCGGCCCTCTCTGGAAACACCATATATTTT. This codes for CASSQDSPALSGNTIYF.

This clone was seen more than once but under ten times. The chain carries TRBV27 and TRBJ2-1; D call uncertain. Per the germline V gene, CDR1 is MNHEY and CDR2 is SMNVEV (reference sequence). Trimming took off 9 bases at V and 4 bases at J, with 7 bases between the two ends. The CDR3 runs to 11 residues. The CDR3 DNA sequence: TGTGCCAGTCAGAAGTACAATGAGCAGTTCTTC. This encodes CASQKYNEQFF.

The rearrangement uses TRBV7-8 and TRBJ2-1; possibly TRBD2 for D (6 bases). V was pared by 4 bases and J by 9 bases, with 10 bases between. The CDR3 is 12 residues long. Germline V gene data show CDR1 as SGHVS and CDR2 as FQNEAQ. The DNA for the CDR3 is TGTGCCAGCAGCTATCAAGCGGGTGAGCAGTTCTTC. Protein sequence: CASSYQAGEQFF.

The gene calls are TRBV19 and TRBJ2-1; 8 nucleotides line up with TRBD2. There are 14 residues in the CDR3. The germline V gene encodes CDR1 LNHDA and CDR2 SQIVND (reference sequence). V was pared by 3 bases and J by 13 bases, with 11 bases of the junction left unmatched. The CDR3 sequence: CASSIPSGTRSQFF. The CDR3 nucleotides are TGTGCCAGTAGTATCCCCTCGGGGACTAGGAGTCAGTTCTTC.

V usage is TRBV3-1 (or the pseudogene TRBV3-2) and J usage is TRBJ2-7; the D gene could be TRBD1 or TRBD2 (5 bases each). Germline loops: CDR1 LGHDT, CDR2 YNNKEL (reference sequence). The CDR3 is 15 amino acids. Trimming shortened V by 3 bases and J by 2 bases, and 14 bases separated the two germline ends. In nucleotides, the CDR3 is TGTGCCAGCAGCCATGCCGACCGGGGACCCTACGAGCAGTACTTC. Its translation is CASSHADRGPYEQYF.

The V call is TRBV6-2 or TRBV6-3, the J call TRBJ2-6; D might be TRBD1 (6 bases). Germline-derived CDR1 and CDR2 are MNHEY and SVGEGT. With 0 bases removed from V and 0 bases from J, the gap between germline ends came to 15 bases. The CDR3 sequence is 19 residues long. CDR3 bases: TGTGCCAGCAGTTACTCATGGGGGCACCCTCACTCTGGGGCCAACGTCCTGACTTTC. Its translation is CASSYSWGHPHSGANVLTF.

The rearrangement links TRBV6-5 to TRBJ2-5; 7 bases map to TRBD1. V lost 4 bases and J lost 9; bases outside the gene matches: 14. The CDR3 sequence is 15 residues long. CDR1 is MNHEY and CDR2 is SVGAGI in the germline V gene. The CDR3, as DNA: TGTGCCAGCAGTTCGGGACAGTGGGTCGGGGCGGCCCAGTACTTC. This encodes CASSSGQWVGAAQYF.

The J gene is TRBJ2-5, the V gene TRBV5-1, with D perhaps TRBD2 (5 bases). V lost 2 bases, J lost 0 bases, and 8 bases lay in between. CDR3 length equals 14 residues. Germline V lookup: CDR1 SGHRS, CDR2 YFSETQ. CDR3 sequence (DNA): TGCGCCAGCAGCTTCTCGGGGTACCAAGAGACCCAGTACTTC. Its protein product is CASSFSGYQETQYF. The variable domain in full, with the rest retrieved from reference TRBV5-1 and TRBJ2-5, is KAGVTQTPRYLIKTRGQQVTLSCSPISGHRSVSWYQQTPGQGLQFLFEYFSETQRNKGNFPGRFSGRQFSNSRSEMNVSTLELGDSALYLCASSFSGYQETQYFGPGTRLLVL.

This rearrangement joins TRBV4-2 to TRBJ2-2; 10 nucleotides agree with TRBD2. Germline V CDR1 and CDR2: LGHNA, YNFKEQ. V lost 1 base and J lost 4; bases outside the gene matches: 6. The CDR3 is 17 amino acids. The CDR3 nucleotides read TGTGCCAGCAGCCAAGTTACGAAGCGGGGGGGCACCGGGGAGCTGTTTTTT. Its protein product is CASSQVTKRGGTGELFF.

The gene calls are TRBV7-8 and TRBJ1-5; D not resolved. V lost 8 bases, J lost 0 bases, and 14 bases lay in between. The CDR3 length is 15 residues. Germline-derived CDR1 and CDR2 are SGHVS and FQNEAQ. In nucleotides, the CDR3 is TGTGCCAGCGCCCCTCTGCGGGATAGCAATCAGCCCCAGCATTTT. Translation: CASAPLRDSNQPQHF. Looking up the rest from reference TRBV7-8 and TRBJ1-5 gives the full variable domain: GAGVSQSPRYKVAKRGQDVALRCDPISGHVSLFWYQQALGQGPEFLTYFQNEAQLDKSGLPSDRFFAERPEGSVSTLKIQRTQQEDSAVYLCASAPLRDSNQPQHFGDGTRLSIL.

The J gene is TRBJ2-1, the V gene TRBV5-6; the match to TRBD2 covers 11 bases. V shed 2 bases and J 9 bases; nucleotides not matched to a gene: 7. Germline CDR1 reads SGHDT; CDR2 reads YYEEEE. CDR3 size: 15 residues. Here the CDR3 reads CASSFPSGGSTEQFF. The CDR3 DNA follows: TGTGCCAGCAGCTTTCCTAGCGGGGGGTCAACTGAGCAGTTCTTC.

Here the CDR3 reads CASNDATGTARATQYF. CDR3 coding DNA: TGCGCCAGCAATGATGCGACCGGGACAGCAAGAGCGACCCAGTACTTC. The chain joins TRBV5-1 to TRBJ2-5; the match to TRBD1 covers 7 bases. The V gene end was trimmed by 6 bases and the J gene end by 7 bases; junction bases not matched to a gene: 18. This CDR3 comprises 16 residues. Germline V gene data show CDR1 as SGHRS and CDR2 as YFSETQ.

This rearrangement joins TRBV30 to TRBJ1-2, with D unclear. Trimming took 4 bases from V and 5 from J, leaving 11 bases between them. The CDR3 is made up of 12 amino acids. Germline V gene sequence: CDR1 GTSNPN, CDR2 SVGIG (reference sequence). DNA of the CDR3: TGTGCCTGGAATGTGGGAGGTTATGGCTACACCTTC. Protein: CAWNVGGYGYTF.

V and J are TRBV15 and TRBJ2-7; 11 bases are shared with TRBD1. CDR3 length: 17 amino acids. V shed 5 bases, J shed 1 base, and the junction held 10 bases outside the gene matches. Looked up from germline, CDR1 is LNHNV and CDR2 is YYDKDF (reference sequence). This chain's CDR3 is CATSVGQGARPSYEQYF. The CDR3 nucleotides read TGTGCCACCAGCGTAGGACAGGGGGCGCGACCTTCCTACGAGCAGTACTTC.

The chain is built from TRBV30 and TRBJ2-7; D is uncertain. V lost 0 bases, J lost 4 bases, and 4 bases lay in between. This CDR3 comprises 11 residues. CDR1 is GTSNPN, CDR2 SVGIG, per germline (reference sequence). The CDR3 DNA follows: TGTGCCTGGAGTGTGGAGTACGAGCAGTACTTC. As protein: CAWSVEYEQYF.